Listed below are T cell receptor beta chains from one sample, sequenced in a study of T cells after yellow fever vaccination. TCRdb called the 5' RACE reads again in MiXCR, with one record for every CDR3 protein. The sample records about 370,000 distinct CDR3 sequences, 11% being singletons. The specimen was PBMCs, collected on the day of the first yellow fever vaccination. These receptors originate from a man younger than 30 who received the YFV17D yellow fever vaccine. Both conserved end residues are trimmed from each CDR3. D genes are given only for firm matches.

CDR3aa: ASSLVAGADQPQH
v_gene: TRBV5-5
d_gene: NA

CDR3aa: ASSLAPGGDTYEQY
v_gene: TRBV5-1
d_gene: TRBD1

CDR3aa: ASSGRGQSPLH
v_gene: TRBV27
d_gene: TRBD1

CDR3aa: ASSPGGYGANVLT
v_gene: TRBV7-9
d_gene: NA

CDR3aa: ASSFNSQETQY
v_gene: TRBV5-1
d_gene: NA

CDR3aa: ASRPPRGAGGELV
v_gene: TRBV5-1
d_gene: NA

CDR3aa: ASSSVQGGQNTGELF
v_gene: TRBV21-1
d_gene: NA

CDR3aa: ASSQEGLDNYGYT
v_gene: TRBV13
d_gene: NA

CDR3aa: ARSSEPGLAGVLGTDTQY
v_gene: TRBV5-1
d_gene: TRBD2

CDR3aa: SATQGAGNTIY
v_gene: TRBV20-1
d_gene: TRBD1

CDR3aa: ASSLNSQSTDTQY
v_gene: TRBV18
d_gene: NA

CDR3aa: SAEDVAKNIQY
v_gene: TRBV29-1
d_gene: NA

CDR3aa: ASSRPGLASRNEQF
v_gene: TRBV4-3
d_gene: TRBD2

CDR3aa: ASAQETQY
v_gene: TRBV12-3/TRBV12-4
d_gene: NA

CDR3aa: ASSLAAGGNTEAF
v_gene: TRBV5-1
d_gene: TRBD1